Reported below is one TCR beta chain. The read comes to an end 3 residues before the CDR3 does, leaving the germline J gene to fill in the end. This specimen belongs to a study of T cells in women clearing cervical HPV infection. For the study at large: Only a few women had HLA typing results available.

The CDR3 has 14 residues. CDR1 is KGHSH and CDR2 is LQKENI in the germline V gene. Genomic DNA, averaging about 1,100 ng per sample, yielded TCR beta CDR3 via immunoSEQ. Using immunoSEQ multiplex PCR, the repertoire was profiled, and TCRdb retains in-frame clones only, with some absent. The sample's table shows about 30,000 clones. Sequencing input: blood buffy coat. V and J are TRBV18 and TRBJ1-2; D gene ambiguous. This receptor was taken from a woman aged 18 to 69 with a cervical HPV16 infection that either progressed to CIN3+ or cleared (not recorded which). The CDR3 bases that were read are TGTGCCAGCTCACCACCGACTAGCACAGATACC. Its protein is CASSPPTSTDT. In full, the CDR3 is CASSPPTSTDTYTF.